Each of the 17 T cell receptor beta chains below was sequenced from the same sample in a study of T cell responses to AZD1222 COVID-19 vaccine. Data came from immunoSEQ multiplex PCR; TCRdb stores just in-frame clones and leaves some out. The table has 100,000 to 150,000 clones, 88% seen once. The material was peripheral blood, obtained on day 0 of AZD1222 vaccination. The source is an adult in good health.

This rearrangement joins TRBV6-2 or TRBV6-3 to TRBJ1-2, with a possible D match to TRBD1 (6 bases). The CDR3 sequence is 14 residues long. With 0 bases removed from V and 5 bases from J, the gap between germline ends came to 10 bases. Germline lookup yields CDR1 MNHEY and CDR2 SVGEGT. CDR3 sequence reads: CASSYSGTPYGYTF. The DNA for the CDR3 is TGTGCCAGCAGTTACTCCGGGACACCTTATGGCTACACCTTC.

This clone has a single count. CDR3 protein: CASSLRPHTNTEAFF. In DNA form, the CDR3 reads TGTGCCAGCAGCTTACGACCTCACACGAACACTGAAGCTTTCTTT. The V gene is TRBV7-2, the J gene TRBJ1-1; D is undetermined. The ends were cut back, 2 bases at V and 1 base at J, with 11 bases in the middle. The CDR3 totals 15 residues. In germline, CDR1 is SGHTA, CDR2 FQGNSA.

The chain joins TRBV4-3 to TRBJ1-1; D uncertain. Germline assignment: CDR1 LGHNA and CDR2 YSLEER. This CDR3 comprises 15 residues. Trimming stripped 1 base from V and 0 bases from J, with 9 bases between. CDR3: CASSQVPGVNTEAFF. CDR3 DNA sequence: TGCGCCAGCAGCCAAGTACCAGGTGTGAACACTGAAGCTTTCTTT.

V is TRBV3-1 (or the pseudogene TRBV3-2) and J is TRBJ1-4; D not certain. The CDR3 has 13 residues. The V gene lost 4 bases and the J gene lost 5 bases, with 8 bases spanning the gap. The germline V gene encodes CDR1 LGHDT and CDR2 YNNKEL (reference sequence). CDR3 region: CASSLTENEKLFF. The CDR3 nucleotides read TGTGCCAGCAGCCTGACGGAGAATGAAAAACTGTTTTTT.

The rearrangement uses TRBV19 and TRBJ1-2; 7 nucleotides agree with TRBD1. The CDR3 sequence is 15 residues long. V lost 4 bases, J lost 4 bases, and 9 bases stayed unmatched. Germline values: CDR1 LNHDA, CDR2 SQIVND (reference sequence). The DNA for the CDR3 is TGTGCCAGTAGTAGAGCCTCGGGGACAGTCTATGGCTACACCTTC. It yields the protein CASSRASGTVYGYTF.

The J gene is TRBJ1-2, the V gene TRBV7-8, with D possibly TRBD1 on 5 matching bases. This CDR3 has 13 residues. Germline loops: CDR1 SGHVS, CDR2 FQNEAQ. Trimming shortened V by 5 bases and J by 3 bases, and 10 bases separated the two germline ends. DNA for the CDR3: TGTGCCAGCAGCCAGAAAGGGGACTATGGCTACACCTTC. Its translation is CASSQKGDYGYTF.

This sequence joins TRBV12-5 and TRBJ2-5; TRBD1 aligns across 9 bases. CDR1 and CDR2 (germline): LGHNT, FRNRAP. The CDR3 sequence is 16 residues long. V was clipped by 1 base and J by 2 bases; unmatched bases: 5. The CDR3 DNA sequence: TGTGCTAGTGGTTTGGGATCGGGACAGGGACAAGAGACCCAGTACTTC. Amino acids: CASGLGSGQGQETQYF.

The gene calls are TRBV7-2 and TRBJ1-1; D is perhaps TRBD1 (6 bases). The V gene lost 3 bases and the J gene lost 3 bases, with 11 bases spanning the gap. CDR3 length: 14 residues. Germline V gene lookup returns CDR1 SGHTA and CDR2 FQGNSA. DNA of the CDR3: TGTGCCAGCAGCTTTCAACAGGGAGACACTGAAGCTTTCTTT. Encoded protein: CASSFQQGDTEAFF.

The chain couples TRBV7-8 to TRBJ1-2; maybe TRBD1 (5 bases). In germline, CDR1 is SGHVS, CDR2 FQNEAQ. The CDR3 has 15 amino acids. Between the trimmed V and J ends, which lost 1 base and 8 bases, there was a span of 17 bases. CDR3 DNA: TGTGCCAGCAGCTTAGGATCCGGACTCACAGGCGGCTACACCTTC. Translation gives CASSLGSGLTGGYTF.

The table lists this clone with a few counts. The J gene is TRBJ1-5, the V gene TRBV7-9; tentative D call: TRBD1 (5 bases). The CDR3 sequence is 13 residues long. Trimming shortened V by 1 base and J by 7 bases, and 8 bases separated the two germline ends. Germline CDR1 is SEHNR and CDR2 is FQNEAQ (reference sequence). In DNA, the CDR3 is TGTGCCAGCAGCTTAGACGGGGGACAGCCCCAGCATTTT. It is translated as CASSLDGGQPQHF.

This chain links TRBV19 with TRBJ1-2; the D is unclear. Trimming left V 5 bases short and J 4 bases short, with 17 bases between. The CDR3 spans 15 residues. The germline V gene has CDR1 LNHDA and CDR2 SQIVND (reference sequence). The chain's CDR3 is CASSPRALLSYGYTF. The DNA for the CDR3 is TGTGCCAGTAGTCCTCGAGCCCTTCTTAGCTATGGCTACACCTTC.

V usage is TRBV7-2 and J usage is TRBJ1-1; D not resolved. Trimming took 1 base from V and 6 from J, leaving 9 bases between them. The CDR3 spans 13 residues. Per germline, CDR1 SGHTA and CDR2 FQGNSA. The CDR3 bases are TGTGCCAGCAGCTTAGTGGGTATACCTGAAGCTTTCTTT. This encodes CASSLVGIPEAFF.

Here the CDR3 reads CASSRGTSGVNEQFF. The CDR3 DNA is TGCGCCAGCAGCCGAGGGACTAGCGGGGTGAATGAGCAGTTCTTC. The chain is built from TRBV4-1 and TRBJ2-1; TRBD2 matches at 13 bases. Germline V gives CDR1 MGHRA, CDR2 YSYEKL. The CDR3 runs to 15 residues. The ends lost 4 bases at V and 7 bases at J; junction bases unmatched: 4.

The V call is TRBV7-2, the J call TRBJ2-1, with 12 nucleotides matching TRBD2. Trimming cost V 5 bases and J 12 bases; bases outside gene matches: 14. The CDR3 runs to 16 residues. The germline V gene has CDR1 SGHTA and CDR2 FQGNSA. In nucleotides, the CDR3 is TGTGCCAGCAGCCCGAACGCTAGCGGGAGGGCCAGAGGGCAGTTCTTC. It translates to CASSPNASGRARGQFF.

This sequence joins TRBV3-1 (or the pseudogene TRBV3-2) and TRBJ2-7; D remains unclear. Trimming shortened V by 2 bases and J by 6 bases, and 11 bases separated the two germline ends. Germline lookup yields CDR1 LGHDT and CDR2 YNNKEL (reference sequence). The CDR3 is 13 residues long. The CDR3 is CASSQHTAFEQYF. The CDR3 bases are TGTGCCAGCAGCCAACACACTGCCTTCGAGCAGTACTTC.

CDR3 protein: CASSDPARNEQFF. In nucleotides, the CDR3 is TGTGCCAGCAGCGACCCTGCGCGCAATGAGCAGTTCTTC. This rearrangement joins TRBV9 to TRBJ2-1; D gene ambiguous. Germline loops: CDR1 SGDLS, CDR2 YYNGEE. Trimming took off 3 bases at V and 6 bases at J, with 10 bases between the two ends. There are 13 residues in the CDR3. The entire variable domain, with the rest obtained from reference TRBV9 and TRBJ2-1, is as follows: DSGVTQTPKHLITATGQRVTLRCSPRSGDLSVYWYQQSLDQGLQFLIQYYNGEERAKGNILERFSAQQFPDLHSELNLSSLELGDSALYFCASSDPARNEQFFGPGTRLTVL.

The rearrangement joins TRBV10-3 to TRBJ1-5; D is unresolved. Germline lookup yields CDR1 ENHRY and CDR2 SYGVKD. Trimming left V 4 bases short and J 3 bases short, with 7 bases between. The length of the CDR3 is 13 residues. CDR3 nucleotide sequence: TGTGCCATCAGTGGGGCTAACAATCAGCCCCAGCATTTT. Translation: CAISGANNQPQHF.